This T cell receptor (beta chain) appears in the sequencing data of a study of identical twins. Notes on the study in general: Out-of-frame sharing of TCR alpha in monozygotic twins was underestimated by models. Conclusions were based on cross-sectional statistical analysis, without following the same donors.

This CDR3 is built from 20 residues. The ends lost 0 bases at V and 2 bases at J; junction bases unmatched: 10. CDR1 and CDR2 (germline): MGHRA, YSYEKL. cDNA carried unique molecular identifiers, and a universal primer site was added by template switching. TCRdb called the 5' RACE reads again in MiXCR, with one record for every CDR3 protein. The data contain roughly 1,500,000 distinct CDR3 sequences, around a third of them singletons. This clonotype was seen a handful of times. The antigen remains undetermined. Input material: cord blood. The TCR originated in a newborn girl in good health. V and J are TRBV4-1 and TRBJ2-3, with 14 positions matching TRBD2. DNA of the CDR3: TGCGCCAGCAGCCAAGATACGGGACTAGCGGGGGCAACCTACACAGATACGCAGTATTTT. As protein: CASSQDTGLAGATYTDTQYF.